The clone carrying this TCR beta chain was counted between two and nine times. What it binds is not known. Amplification of TCR beta CDR3 regions used RNA transcripts. RT-PCR in the first round used HTBI primers; a second-round multiplex PCR followed. In TCRdb, the multiplex PCR reads were re-called with MiXCR into one record per CDR3 protein. Counted here are roughly 36,000 distinct CDR3 sequences, approximately 53% occurring once; the ten biggest clones make up about 28%. These data originate in a study of Graves' ophthalmopathy and Graves' hyperthyroidism. Points from the study as a whole: It was with around 70% sensitivity and around 72% specificity that the model predicted ophthalmopathy progression.

Trimming removed 2 bases from V and 10 bases from J; junction bases left unmatched: 8. The V gene's germline CDR1 is SNHLY and CDR2 FYNNEI. The CDR3 consists of 16 residues. The term stable hyperthyroidism indicated an absence of ophthalmopathy within 18 months of follow-up. Hyperthyroidism was new, under 2 months, in patients aged 18 to 65. Other autoimmune disease, uncontrolled infection, pregnancy and lactation led to exclusion. This TCR was recovered from an adult woman with stable Graves' hyperthyroidism. The rearrangement joins TRBV2 to TRBJ1-6; 10 nucleotides align to TRBD1. The sequenced material came from peripheral blood. CDR3 in amino acids: CASSEWGQGLGSPLHF. CDR3 bases: TGTGCCAGCAGTGAATGGGGACAGGGGTTAGGATCACCCCTCCACTTT.